Presented here are 23 T cell receptor beta chains from one specimen sequenced in a study of OX40 agonist ivuxolimab in advanced cancers. Using immunoSEQ multiplex PCR, the repertoire was profiled, and TCRdb retains in-frame clones only, with some absent. The sample consists of some 76,000 clones, around four fifths of them appearing once. This specimen consisted of CD4+ or CD8+ T cells sorted from blood, obtained in a trial of the OX40 agonist ivuxolimab. All receptors come from an adult with an advanced solid tumor such as melanoma, head and neck, liver or kidney cancer.

The V call is TRBV29-1, the J call TRBJ2-7; 10 bases match TRBD1. V dropped 0 bases and J dropped 2; count of bases not matched to a gene: 4. Germline V gene lookup returns CDR1 SQVTM and CDR2 ANQGSEA. This CDR3 region has 15 residues. The CDR3 coding sequence is TGCAGCGTTGAAGATCGTGACAGGGGGCCCTACGAGCAGTACTTC. Translation gives CSVEDRDRGPYEQYF.

This chain connects TRBV6-1 to TRBJ1-4; D not resolved. CDR3 size: 13 residues. Germline assignment: CDR1 MNHNS and CDR2 SASEGT. Trimming took 6 bases from V and 4 from J, leaving 9 bases between them. CDR3 sequence: CASRKWDNEKLFF. In DNA, the CDR3 is TGTGCCAGCAGGAAGTGGGATAATGAAAAACTGTTTTTT.

This chain's CDR3 is CATSDLYQANTIYF. The CDR3 region has the DNA TGTGCCACCTCGGACCTTTATCAGGCAAACACCATATATTTT. The chain joins TRBV11-1 to TRBJ1-3; D unclear. V lost 10 bases and J 6 bases, leaving 19 bases between the germline ends. Germline values: CDR1 SGHAT, CDR2 FQDESV (reference sequence). The CDR3 covers 14 residues.

The rearrangement uses TRBV28 and TRBJ1-1, with D perhaps matching TRBD1 (5 bases). Germline assignment: CDR1 MDHEN and CDR2 SYDVKM. V was pared by 5 bases and J by 1 base, with 14 bases between. The CDR3 contains 15 residues. As DNA, the CDR3 is TGTGCCAGCAGTCCCCGGGGGAGGCCGAACACTGAAGCTTTCTTT. As protein: CASSPRGRPNTEAFF.

J is TRBJ2-2 and V is TRBV10-3, with 8 bases matching TRBD2. CDR1 and CDR2 from the germline V gene are ENHRY and SYGVKD. V shed 4 bases and J 7 bases; nucleotides not matched to a gene: 5. The CDR3 covers 14 residues. The CDR3, as DNA: TGTGCCATCAGTGCACGGGAGGGAAACGGGGAGCTGTTTTTT. Protein product: CAISAREGNGELFF.

CDR3 bases: TGTGCCAGCAGCTGGAGAGGACCCGGGAATGAGCAGTTCTTC. This codes for CASSWRGPGNEQFF. J is TRBJ2-1 and V is TRBV5-4; D uncertain. The germline gives CDR1 SGHNT, CDR2 YYREEE (reference sequence). The V end lost 3 bases, the J end lost 7 bases, and 14 bases lay between the germline ends. There are 14 residues in the CDR3.

This rearrangement joins TRBV30 to TRBJ1-6; tentative D call: TRBD1 (5 bases). The length of the CDR3 is 13 residues. V lost 2 bases to trimming and J lost 7 bases, with 9 bases between them. Germline V lookup: CDR1 GTSNPN, CDR2 SVGIG (reference sequence). As DNA, the CDR3 is TGTGCCTGGAGTAGGGCAGGGAATTCACCCCTCCACTTT. Its translation: CAWSRAGNSPLHF.

The V and J genes are TRBV6-1 and TRBJ1-5, with D uncertain. This CDR3 is 11 amino acids long. Deletions cut 4 bases from V and 4 bases from J, with 2 bases between. CDR1 MNHNS and CDR2 SASEGT come from the germline V gene. The CDR3: CASSGNQPQHF. CDR3 nucleotide sequence: TGTGCCAGCAGTGGTAATCAGCCCCAGCATTTT.

This sequence joins TRBV29-1 and TRBJ2-6; D possibly corresponds to TRBD1 (5 bases). This CDR3 contains 14 residues. V dropped 6 bases and J dropped 1 base, with 10 bases sitting between them. Germline CDR1 is SQVTM and CDR2 is ANQGSEA. The CDR3 nucleotides are TGCAGCGTCTCAAGGGGATCTGGGGCCAACGTCCTGACTTTC. Encoded protein: CSVSRGSGANVLTF.

This chain links TRBV14 with TRBJ1-1; D is unclear. Germline lookup yields CDR1 SGHDN and CDR2 FVKESK. V was trimmed by 4 bases and J by 0 bases, leaving 6 bases between them. CDR3 size: 13 residues. The CDR3 spells CASSRNMNTEAFF. CDR3 bases: TGTGCCAGCAGCCGAAACATGAACACTGAAGCTTTCTTT.

The chain couples TRBV20-1 to TRBJ2-1; unclear D gene. Germline CDR1 is DFQATT and CDR2 is SNEGSKA (reference sequence). This CDR3 is built from 10 residues. Trimming took off 5 bases at V and 14 bases at J, with 13 bases between the two ends. The CDR3 coding sequence is TGCAGTGCTTTGACCGAGACCAAGTTCTTC. This translates into CSALTETKFF.

This rearrangement joins TRBV25-1 to TRBJ1-4; perhaps TRBD1 as D (6 bases). CDR3 length: 15 amino acids. The germline CDR1 and CDR2 sequences are MGHDK and SYGVNS. V was cut by 4 bases and J by 3 bases, with 12 bases left in between. The CDR3 DNA follows: TGTGCCAGCAGTGTCCCGGGACATTCTAATGAAAAACTGTTTTTT. Residues: CASSVPGHSNEKLFF.

The chain links TRBV27 to TRBJ1-2, with TRBD1 matching 9 bases. V lost 4 bases to trimming and J lost 8 bases; unmatched junction nucleotides: 5. Germline-derived CDR1 and CDR2 are MNHEY and SMNVEV (reference sequence). There are 13 residues in the CDR3. CDR3 residues: CASSSPGQGGYTF. As DNA, the CDR3 is TGTGCCAGCAGTTCACCGGGACAGGGAGGCTACACCTTC.

A remark on this clone: Distinct nucleotide sequences in the sample also encode this CDR3. The rearrangement joins TRBV5-1 to TRBJ2-5, with TRBD1 identical over 9 bases. With V trimmed by 3 bases and J by 2 bases, 2 bases remained unmatched. CDR1 SGHRS and CDR2 YFSETQ come from the germline V gene. The length of the CDR3 is 14 residues. The CDR3 protein is CASSSGQGQETQYF. The CDR3 nucleotides are TGCGCCAGCAGCTCGGGACAGGGTCAAGAGACCCAGTACTTC.

The rearrangement uses TRBV6-1 and TRBJ1-5; the D is unclear. CDR1 and CDR2 from the germline V gene are MNHNS and SASEGT. With 2 bases removed from V and 0 bases from J, the gap between germline ends came to 5 bases. The CDR3 covers 14 residues. The CDR3 loop is CASSEFGSNQPQHF. CDR3 nucleotide sequence: TGTGCCAGCAGTGAATTTGGTAGCAATCAGCCCCAGCATTTT.

The rearrangement uses TRBV7-3 and TRBJ2-2; D call uncertain. CDR1 is SGHTA and CDR2 is FQGTGA in the germline V gene. This CDR3 is 14 amino acids long. Trimming removed 1 base from V and 3 bases from J, with 6 bases in between. The CDR3 coding sequence is TGTGCCAGCAGCTTAAATCAGTACACCGGGGAGCTGTTTTTT. Its protein product is CASSLNQYTGELFF.

The chain recombines TRBV23-1 with TRBJ1-4; 11 bases are shared with TRBD1. TRBV23-1 is an ORF; its function is uncertain. The CDR3 is made up of 21 amino acids. V trimming: 4 bases; J trimming: 1 base; junction bases outside the gene matches: 17. The CDR3 bases are TGCGCCAGCAGTCCAACAAGAGCCGGGACAGGGGGAATTGAAACTAATGAAAAACTGTTTTTT. Encoded protein: CASSPTRAGTGGIETNEKLFF.

V is TRBV2 and J is TRBJ2-5; 9 bases line up with TRBD2. J was trimmed by 5 bases and V by 7 bases; bases with no gene match: 14. The germline gives CDR1 SNHLY, CDR2 FYNNEI. The CDR3 spans 16 residues. CDR3 in amino acids: CASIRSGGPAGETQYF. In DNA form, the CDR3 reads TGTGCCAGCATACGAAGCGGGGGGCCGGCCGGGGAGACCCAGTACTTC.

In DNA, the CDR3 is TGTGCCAGCAGCTTAGCGCTGGGCGGGAGGGCCACGGTCGGGGAGCTGTTTTTT. It codes for CASSLALGGRATVGELFF. The chain recombines TRBV7-9 with TRBJ2-2; TRBD2 agrees at 9 bases. This CDR3 spans 18 amino acids. From germline, CDR1 is SEHNR and CDR2 FQNEAQ (reference sequence). With V trimmed by 0 bases and J by 7 bases, 12 bases remained unmatched.

The chain couples TRBV5-8 to TRBJ2-2; a possible D gene is TRBD2 (5 bases). CDR3 size: 15 residues. Between the trimmed V and J ends, which lost 0 bases and 5 bases, there was a span of 11 bases. Per the germline V gene, CDR1 is SGHTS and CDR2 is YDEGEE. The CDR3 loop is CASSLDGEPTGELFF. The CDR3 region has the DNA TGTGCCAGCAGCTTGGACGGGGAGCCGACCGGGGAGCTGTTTTTT.

To note about this clone: The junction shows a germline mismatch at one end, possibly a read error. The V gene is TRBV5-3, the J gene TRBJ2-7, with 8 bases that match TRBD1. TRBV5-3 is an ORF; its function is uncertain. The length of the CDR3 is 15 residues. CDR3: CARSTSGQDSSEQYF. CDR3 DNA sequence: TGTGCCAGAAGCACCTCGGGACAGGATTCCTCCGAGCAGTACTTC.

The chain joins TRBV6-1 to TRBJ1-5, with D possibly TRBD1 on 5 matching bases. Germline-derived CDR1 and CDR2 are MNHNS and SASEGT. V lost 4 bases to trimming and J lost 2 bases, with 18 bases between them. The CDR3 contains 17 residues. CDR3 amino acids: CASSVLQGERGNQPQHF. CDR3 coding DNA: TGTGCCAGCAGTGTTCTGCAGGGTGAAAGGGGCAATCAGCCCCAGCATTTT.

The V and J genes are TRBV11-3 and TRBJ2-2; D is unresolved. The CDR3 spans 15 residues. V was trimmed by 2 bases and J by 3 bases, leaving 10 bases between them. Germline CDR1 SGHNT, CDR2 YENEEA. CDR3 in amino acids: CASSLRSGDTGELFF. CDR3 DNA sequence: TGTGCCAGCAGCTTAAGATCCGGAGACACCGGGGAGCTGTTTTTT.